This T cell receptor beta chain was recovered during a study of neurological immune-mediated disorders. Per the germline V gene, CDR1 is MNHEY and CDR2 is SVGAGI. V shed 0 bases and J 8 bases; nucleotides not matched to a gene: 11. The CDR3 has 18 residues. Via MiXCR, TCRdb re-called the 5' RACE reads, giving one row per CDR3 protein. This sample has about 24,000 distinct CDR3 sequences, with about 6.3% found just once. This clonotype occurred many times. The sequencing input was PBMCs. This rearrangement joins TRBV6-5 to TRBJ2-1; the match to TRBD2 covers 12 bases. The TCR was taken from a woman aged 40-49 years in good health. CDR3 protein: CASSYSMTSGGLGYEQFF. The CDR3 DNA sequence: TGTGCCAGCAGTTACTCGATGACTAGCGGGGGTCTCGGGTATGAGCAGTTCTTC.